This T cell receptor (beta chain) was documented in a study of T-cell reconstitution after alpha-beta-depleted transplantation in children. Unique molecular identifiers were used to barcode this TCRbeta library. TCRdb called the PCR reads again in MiXCR, with one record for every CDR3 protein. The table includes around 380,000 distinct CDR3 sequences, about a tenth detected once. In germline, CDR1 is MNHNS, CDR2 SASEGT. CDR3 length equals 15 residues. The V end lost 7 bases, the J end lost 7 bases, and 23 bases lay between the germline ends. This clonotype was seen a handful of times. The J gene is TRBJ2-7, the V gene TRBV6-1; tentative D call: TRBD2 (7 bases). The sequenced sample was PBMCs from the stem cell graft donor, obtained from the stem cell graft. The TCR was taken from a human donor who donated a stem cell graft to a child with acute myeloid leukemia. CDR3 in DNA: TGTGCCAGCAACCTTGAAGGTGGGGGGGCGCAAGAGCAGTACGTC. It translates to CASNLEGGGAQEQYV.